This paragraph covers one TCR beta chain sequence. This clone occurred once. It has no known antigen specificity. No base qualities exist here, and no much larger clone lies one base off it. The collaborating institutions used their own protocols to collect whole blood in K2EDTA tubes. Collaborator samples were shipped for TCRbeta analysis as frozen whole blood, isolated PBMCs, or DNA extracted from either sample type. This sample stems from a study of blood T cell repertoires in COVID-19 (TCRdb year 2020). Describing the broader study: Samples from collaborators originated in the United States, Italy and Spain and spanned both the acute and convalescent phases of COVID-19. The material from the prospective study consisted of cDNA or gDNA derived from T cells, B-cell-depleted T cells, or PBMCs. A de-identified subject ID, COVID-19 status, age in years and sex were almost always included in the sample metadata. Where available, HLA class I and class II types were taken from metadata supplied by the sample provider and were not determined by assay-based typing. The dataset comprised deeply sampled blood TCRbeta repertoires from subjects exposed to, actively infected with, or recovered from COVID-19. A freely available public database, intended as a resource for researchers studying the immune response to SARS-CoV-2, is where the repertoires were released. The samples were drawn from the first 160 participants of the ongoing ImmuneRACE study and from over a thousand subjects provided by 6 global collaborators.

Taken from the germline V gene, the CDR1 and CDR2 loops are SGHDN and FVKESK. The CDR3, cysteine through phenylalanine, is 16 amino acids long. Just the 48-base CDR3 DNA is kept, in frame starting at base 1. Cut back by 0 bases and 3 bases, the V and J ends lie 15 bases apart. TCRbeta CDR3 regions were amplified from genomic DNA by means of the immunoSEQ Assay, a bias-controlled multiplex PCR. Under the source paper's analysis protocol: Nucleated cell counts per sample were estimated from amplification of reference gene primers within the assay. To quantify the absolute abundance of each unique TCRbeta CDR3 rearrangement, sequence reads were collapsed and filtered. For each sample, productive Simpson clonality was calculated as the square root of Simpson's diversity index across productive rearrangements. In TCRdb, the immuneACCESS table is reduced to in-frame sequences with V and J assigned. These tables do not hold every clone; where another copy was compared, an unresolved V gene accounts for under half, and the others remain unexplained. That table supplies the V and J calls and clone size; D and trimming were determined from the DNA. The sample has roughly 100,000 clones on record, roughly 88% of them singletons. Clones ranked in the top ten supply 3% to 3.5% of the sample.

Study-wide findings and limitations: The quantity of clinical and demographic metadata differed by source and by participant and was supplied without curation.

This TCR came from a human donor in a cohort sampled during active COVID-19. The sequencing sample was made of peripheral blood. The rearranged chain carries TRBV14 and TRBJ2-7, and TRBD1 may be the D gene, going by 5 matching bases. This receptor has the CDR3 CASSQEDAIGVYEQYF. The bases are TGTGCCAGCAGCCAAGAGGACGCTATAGGGGTCTACGAGCAGTACTTC.